The T cell receptor beta chain under discussion was sequenced for a study of blood T cell repertoires in COVID-19. TCRdb's table, derived via immunoSEQ multiplex PCR, lists solely in-frame clones and lacks some. This table holds around 300,000 clones, 87% found once. With 3 bases clipped from V and 1 base from J, the junction kept 7 bases outside the gene matches. Germline CDR1 reads MNHEY; CDR2 reads SMNVEV (reference sequence). This CDR3 contains 17 residues. Sequencing input: peripheral blood. This TCR derives from a man aged 18 to 29 with active or convalescent COVID-19. V is TRBV27 and J is TRBJ2-7; the match to TRBD2 covers 12 bases. The chain's CDR3 is CASSLRLAGGISYEQYF. DNA of the CDR3: TGTGCCAGCAGTTTGAGGCTAGCGGGAGGGATATCCTACGAGCAGTACTTC.